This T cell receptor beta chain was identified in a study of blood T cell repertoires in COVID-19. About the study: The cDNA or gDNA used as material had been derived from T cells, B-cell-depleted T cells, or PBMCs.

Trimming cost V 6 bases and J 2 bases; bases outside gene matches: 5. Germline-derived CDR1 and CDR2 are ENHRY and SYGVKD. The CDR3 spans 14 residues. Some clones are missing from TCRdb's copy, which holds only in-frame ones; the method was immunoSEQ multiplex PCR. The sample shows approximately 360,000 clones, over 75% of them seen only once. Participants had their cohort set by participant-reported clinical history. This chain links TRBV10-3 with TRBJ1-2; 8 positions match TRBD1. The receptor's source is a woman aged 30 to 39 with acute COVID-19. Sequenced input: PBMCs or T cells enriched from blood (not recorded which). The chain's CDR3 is CAISRQGYNYGYTF. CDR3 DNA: TGTGCCATCAGCCGACAGGGGTACAACTATGGCTACACCTTC.